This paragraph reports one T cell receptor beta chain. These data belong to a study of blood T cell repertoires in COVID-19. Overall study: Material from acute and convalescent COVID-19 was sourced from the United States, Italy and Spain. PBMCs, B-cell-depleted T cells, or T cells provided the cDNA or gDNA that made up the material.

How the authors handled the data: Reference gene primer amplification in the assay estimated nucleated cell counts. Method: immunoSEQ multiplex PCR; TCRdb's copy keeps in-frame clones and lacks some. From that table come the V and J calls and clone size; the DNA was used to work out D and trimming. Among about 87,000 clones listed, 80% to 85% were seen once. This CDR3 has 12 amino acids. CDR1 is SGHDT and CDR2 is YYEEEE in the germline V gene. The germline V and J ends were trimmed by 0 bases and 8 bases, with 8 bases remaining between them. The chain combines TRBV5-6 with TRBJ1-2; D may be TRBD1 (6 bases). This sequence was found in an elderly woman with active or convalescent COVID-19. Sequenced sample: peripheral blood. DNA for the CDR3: TGTGCCAGCAGCTTGGAACAGGGCGGCTACACCTTC. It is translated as CASSLEQGGYTF. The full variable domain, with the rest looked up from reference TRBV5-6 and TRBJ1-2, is DAGVTQSPTHLIKTRGQQVTLRCSPKSGHDTVSWYQQALGQGPQFIFQYYEEEERQRGNFPDRFSGHQFPNYSSELNVNALLLGDSALYLCASSLEQGGYTFGSGTRLTVV.